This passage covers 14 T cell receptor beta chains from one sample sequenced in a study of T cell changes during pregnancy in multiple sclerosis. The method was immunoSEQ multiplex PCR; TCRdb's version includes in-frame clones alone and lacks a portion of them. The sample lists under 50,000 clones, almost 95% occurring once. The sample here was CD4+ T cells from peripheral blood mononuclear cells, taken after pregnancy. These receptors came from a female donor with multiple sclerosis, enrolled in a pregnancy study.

The CDR3 reads CASSAGQGNYEQYF. Written as DNA, the CDR3 is TGCGCCAGCAGCGCGGGACAGGGAAACTACGAGCAGTACTTC. The V and J genes are TRBV5-1 and TRBJ2-7; 9 bases align to TRBD1. This CDR3 spans 14 amino acids. V was pared by 4 bases and J by 3 bases, with 5 bases of the junction left unmatched. Per germline, CDR1 SGHRS and CDR2 YFSETQ.

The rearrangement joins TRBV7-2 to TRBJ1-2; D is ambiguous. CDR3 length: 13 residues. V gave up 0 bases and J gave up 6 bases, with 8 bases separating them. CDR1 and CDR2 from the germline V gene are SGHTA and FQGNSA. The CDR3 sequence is CASSLAIGDGYTF. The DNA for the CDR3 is TGTGCCAGCAGCTTAGCGATCGGGGATGGCTACACCTTC. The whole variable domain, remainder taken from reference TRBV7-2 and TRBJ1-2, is GAGVSQSPSNKVTEKGKDVELRCDPISGHTALYWYRQSLGQGLEFLIYFQGNSAPDKSGLPSDRFSAERTGGSVSTLTIQRTQQEDSAVYLCASSLAIGDGYTFGSGTRLTVV.

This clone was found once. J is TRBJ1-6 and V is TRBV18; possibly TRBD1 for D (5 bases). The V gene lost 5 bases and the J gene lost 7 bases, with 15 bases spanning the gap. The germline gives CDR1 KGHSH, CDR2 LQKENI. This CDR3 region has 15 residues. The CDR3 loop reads CASSSTRDLNSPLHF. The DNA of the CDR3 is TGTGCCAGCTCATCAACCAGGGATTTGAATTCACCCCTCCACTTT. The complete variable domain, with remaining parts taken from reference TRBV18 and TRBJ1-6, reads NAGVMQNPRHLVRRRGQEARLRCSPMKGHSHVYWYRQLPEEGLKFMVYLQKENIIDESGMPKERFSAEFPKEGPSILRIQQVVRGDSAAYFCASSSTRDLNSPLHFGNGTRLTVT.

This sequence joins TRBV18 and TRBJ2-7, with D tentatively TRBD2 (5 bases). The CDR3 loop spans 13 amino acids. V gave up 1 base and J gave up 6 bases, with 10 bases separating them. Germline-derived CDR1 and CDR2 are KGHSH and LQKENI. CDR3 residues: CASSPQRAGEQYF. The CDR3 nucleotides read TGTGCCAGCTCACCACAGAGGGCGGGCGAGCAGTACTTC.

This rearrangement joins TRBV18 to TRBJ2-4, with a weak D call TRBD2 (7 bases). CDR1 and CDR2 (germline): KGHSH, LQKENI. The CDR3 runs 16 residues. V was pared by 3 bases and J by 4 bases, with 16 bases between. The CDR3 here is CASSPPVAGAKNIQYF. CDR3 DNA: TGTGCCAGCTCACCCCCGGTGGCGGGGGCGAAAAACATTCAGTACTTC.

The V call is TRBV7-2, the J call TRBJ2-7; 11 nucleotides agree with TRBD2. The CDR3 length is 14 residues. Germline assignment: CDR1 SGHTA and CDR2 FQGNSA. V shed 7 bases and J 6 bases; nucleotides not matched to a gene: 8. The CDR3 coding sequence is TGTGCCAGCACCACCACCCTAGCGGGGGGCGAGCAGTACTTC. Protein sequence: CASTTTLAGGEQYF.

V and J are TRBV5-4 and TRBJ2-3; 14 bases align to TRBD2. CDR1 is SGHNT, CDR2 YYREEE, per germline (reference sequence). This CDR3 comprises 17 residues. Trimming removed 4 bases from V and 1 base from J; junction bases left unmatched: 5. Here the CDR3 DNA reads TGTGCCAGCAGCCCCGGACTAGCGGGGGGAGGCACAGATACGCAGTATTTT. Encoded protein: CASSPGLAGGGTDTQYF.

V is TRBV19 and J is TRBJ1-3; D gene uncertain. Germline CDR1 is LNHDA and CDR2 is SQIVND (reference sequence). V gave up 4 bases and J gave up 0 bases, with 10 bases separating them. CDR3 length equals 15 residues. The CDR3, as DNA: TGTGCCAGTAGTAACGACGGACTCTCTGGAAACACCATATATTTT. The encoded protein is CASSNDGLSGNTIYF.

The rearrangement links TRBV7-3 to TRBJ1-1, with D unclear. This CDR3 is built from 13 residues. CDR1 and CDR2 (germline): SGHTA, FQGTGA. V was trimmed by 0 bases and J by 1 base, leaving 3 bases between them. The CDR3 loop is CASSLTRNTEAFF. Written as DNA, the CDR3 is TGTGCCAGCAGCTTAACCCGGAACACTGAAGCTTTCTTT.

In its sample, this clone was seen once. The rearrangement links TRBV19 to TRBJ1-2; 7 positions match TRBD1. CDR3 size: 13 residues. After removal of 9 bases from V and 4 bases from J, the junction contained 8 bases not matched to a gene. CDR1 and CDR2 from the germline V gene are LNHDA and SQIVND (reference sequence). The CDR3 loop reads CASAEGAGYGYTF. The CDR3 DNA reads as TGTGCCAGCGCCGAGGGGGCGGGCTATGGCTACACCTTC.

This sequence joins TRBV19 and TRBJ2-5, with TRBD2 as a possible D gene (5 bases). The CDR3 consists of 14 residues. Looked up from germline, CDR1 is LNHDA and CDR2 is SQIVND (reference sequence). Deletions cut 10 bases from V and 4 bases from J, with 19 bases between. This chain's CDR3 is CATNPTGIGETQYF. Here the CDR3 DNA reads TGTGCCACTAACCCCACGGGGATTGGAGAGACCCAGTACTTC. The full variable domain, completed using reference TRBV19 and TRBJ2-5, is DGGITQSPKYLFRKEGQNVTLSCEQNLNHDAMYWYRQDPGQGLRLIYYSQIVNDFQKGDIAEGYSVSREKKESFPLTVTSAQKNPTAFYLCATNPTGIGETQYFGPGTRLLVL.

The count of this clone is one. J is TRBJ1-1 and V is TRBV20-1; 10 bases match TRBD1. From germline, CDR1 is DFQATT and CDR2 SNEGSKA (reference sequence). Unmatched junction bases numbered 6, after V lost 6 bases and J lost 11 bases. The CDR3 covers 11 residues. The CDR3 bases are TGCAGTGCACGCGGGACAGGGGACGCTTTCTTT. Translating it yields CSARGTGDAFF.

CDR3 amino acids: CASSPGTGVDSPLHF. The CDR3 bases are TGTGCCAGCTCACCAGGGACAGGGGTCGATTCACCCCTCCACTTT. This rearrangement joins TRBV18 to TRBJ1-6, with 10 nucleotides matching TRBD1. This CDR3 has 15 residues. The trim removed 2 bases at V and 8 bases at J, leaving 3 bases unmatched. The germline V gene has CDR1 KGHSH and CDR2 LQKENI.

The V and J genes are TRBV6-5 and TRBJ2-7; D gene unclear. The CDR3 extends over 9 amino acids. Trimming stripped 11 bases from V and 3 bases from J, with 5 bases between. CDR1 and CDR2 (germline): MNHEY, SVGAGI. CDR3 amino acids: CAAGYEQYF. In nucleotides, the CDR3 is TGTGCCGCAGGCTACGAGCAGTACTTC.